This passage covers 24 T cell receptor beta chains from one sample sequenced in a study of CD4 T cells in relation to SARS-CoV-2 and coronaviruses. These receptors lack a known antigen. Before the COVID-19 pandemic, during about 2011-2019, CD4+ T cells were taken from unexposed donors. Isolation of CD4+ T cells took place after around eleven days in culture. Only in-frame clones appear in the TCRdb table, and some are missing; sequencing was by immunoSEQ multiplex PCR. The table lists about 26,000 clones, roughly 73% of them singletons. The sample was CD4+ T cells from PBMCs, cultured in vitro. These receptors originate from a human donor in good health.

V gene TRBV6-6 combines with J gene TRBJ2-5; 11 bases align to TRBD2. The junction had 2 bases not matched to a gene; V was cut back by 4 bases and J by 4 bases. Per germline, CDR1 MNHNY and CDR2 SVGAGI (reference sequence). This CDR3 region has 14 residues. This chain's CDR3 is CASSSGLAGETQYF. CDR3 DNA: TGTGCCAGCAGTTCTGGACTAGCGGGAGAGACCCAGTACTTC.

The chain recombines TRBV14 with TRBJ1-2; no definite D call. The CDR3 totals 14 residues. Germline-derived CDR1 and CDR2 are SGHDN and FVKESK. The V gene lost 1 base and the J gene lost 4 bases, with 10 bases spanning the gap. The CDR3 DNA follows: TGTGCCAGCAGCCAAGGGCGACAAGCCTATGGCTACACCTTC. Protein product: CASSQGRQAYGYTF.

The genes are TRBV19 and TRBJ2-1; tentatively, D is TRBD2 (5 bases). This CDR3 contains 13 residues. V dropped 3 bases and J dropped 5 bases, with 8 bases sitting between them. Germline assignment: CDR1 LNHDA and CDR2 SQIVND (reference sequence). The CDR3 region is CASSMRADNEQFF. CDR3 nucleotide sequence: TGTGCCAGTAGTATGAGGGCAGACAATGAGCAGTTCTTC. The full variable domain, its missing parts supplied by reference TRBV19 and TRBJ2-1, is DGGITQSPKYLFRKEGQNVTLSCEQNLNHDAMYWYRQDPGQGLRLIYYSQIVNDFQKGDIAEGYSVSREKKESFPLTVTSAQKNPTAFYLCASSMRADNEQFFGPGTRLTVL.

CDR3 in DNA: TGCGCCAGCAGTGATCCTAGCGGGGGGCAAGAGACCCAGTACTTC. Protein: CASSDPSGGQETQYF. The gene calls are TRBV10-2 and TRBJ2-5; TRBD2 matches at 11 bases. The trim removed 3 bases at V and 2 bases at J, leaving 2 bases unmatched. Germline values: CDR1 WSHSY, CDR2 SAAADI. The CDR3 sequence is 15 residues long.

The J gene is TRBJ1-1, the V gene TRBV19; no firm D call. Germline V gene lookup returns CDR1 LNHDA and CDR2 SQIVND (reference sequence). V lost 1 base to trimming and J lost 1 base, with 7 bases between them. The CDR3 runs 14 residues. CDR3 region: CASSIGQANTEAFF. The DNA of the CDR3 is TGTGCCAGTAGTATAGGGCAGGCGAACACTGAAGCTTTCTTT.

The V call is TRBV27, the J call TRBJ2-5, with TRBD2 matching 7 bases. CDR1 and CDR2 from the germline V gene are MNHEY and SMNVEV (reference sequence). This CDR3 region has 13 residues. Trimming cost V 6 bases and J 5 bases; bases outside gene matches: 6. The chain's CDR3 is CASSPGGWETQYF. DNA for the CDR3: TGTGCCAGCAGCCCGGGAGGCTGGGAGACCCAGTACTTC.

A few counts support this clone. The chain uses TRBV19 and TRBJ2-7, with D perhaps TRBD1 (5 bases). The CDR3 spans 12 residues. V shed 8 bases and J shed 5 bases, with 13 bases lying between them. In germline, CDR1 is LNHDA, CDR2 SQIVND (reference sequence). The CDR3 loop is CASAVDSHEQYF. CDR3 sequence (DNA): TGTGCCAGTGCCGTTGACAGCCACGAGCAGTACTTC.

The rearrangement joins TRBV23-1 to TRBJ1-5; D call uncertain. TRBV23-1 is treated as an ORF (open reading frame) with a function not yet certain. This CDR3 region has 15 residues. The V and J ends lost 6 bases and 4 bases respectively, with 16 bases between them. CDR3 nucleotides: TGCGCCAGCAGATCTACGGGAAGCCTTAATCAGCCCCAGCATTTT. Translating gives CASRSTGSLNQPQHF.

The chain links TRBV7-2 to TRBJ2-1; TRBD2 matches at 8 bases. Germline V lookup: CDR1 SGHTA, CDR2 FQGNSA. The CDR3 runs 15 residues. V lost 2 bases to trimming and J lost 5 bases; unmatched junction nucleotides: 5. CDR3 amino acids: CASSLLAGQHNEQFF. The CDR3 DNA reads TGTGCCAGCAGCTTACTAGCGGGTCAGCACAATGAGCAGTTCTTC.

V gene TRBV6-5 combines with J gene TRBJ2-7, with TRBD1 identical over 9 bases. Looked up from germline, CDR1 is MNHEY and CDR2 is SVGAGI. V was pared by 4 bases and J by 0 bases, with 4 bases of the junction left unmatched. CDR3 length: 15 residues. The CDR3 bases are TGTGCCAGCAGTTCCGGGACAGGGAGCTCCTACGAGCAGTACTTC. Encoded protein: CASSSGTGSSYEQYF.

The CDR3 DNA sequence: TGTGCCAGCAGCGTAGGAGCGACCGCTAGGAATGAGCAGTTCTTC. As protein: CASSVGATARNEQFF. The chain is built from TRBV9 and TRBJ2-1; D is uncertain. The length of the CDR3 is 15 residues. V lost 0 bases to trimming and J lost 7 bases, with 14 bases between them. CDR1 and CDR2 from the germline V gene are SGDLS and YYNGEE.

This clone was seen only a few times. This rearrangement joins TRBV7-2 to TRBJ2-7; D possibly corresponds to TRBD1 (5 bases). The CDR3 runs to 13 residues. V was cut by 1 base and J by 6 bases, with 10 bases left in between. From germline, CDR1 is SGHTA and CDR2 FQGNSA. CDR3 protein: CASSLDQGSEQYF. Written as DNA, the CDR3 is TGTGCCAGCAGCTTAGATCAGGGAAGCGAGCAGTACTTC.

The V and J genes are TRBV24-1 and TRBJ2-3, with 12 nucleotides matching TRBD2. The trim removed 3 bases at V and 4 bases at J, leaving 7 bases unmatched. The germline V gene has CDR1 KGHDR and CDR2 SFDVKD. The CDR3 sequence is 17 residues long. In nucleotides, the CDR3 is TGTGCCACCAGTGATCCTAGCGGGAGGGCAGGAGCAGATACGCAGTATTTT. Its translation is CATSDPSGRAGADTQYF.

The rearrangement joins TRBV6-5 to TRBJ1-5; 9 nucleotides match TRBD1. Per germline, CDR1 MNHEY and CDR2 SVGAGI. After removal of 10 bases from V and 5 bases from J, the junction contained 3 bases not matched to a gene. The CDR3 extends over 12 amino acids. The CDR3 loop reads CAMGQGYQPQHF. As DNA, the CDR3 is TGTGCCATGGGACAGGGATATCAGCCCCAGCATTTT.

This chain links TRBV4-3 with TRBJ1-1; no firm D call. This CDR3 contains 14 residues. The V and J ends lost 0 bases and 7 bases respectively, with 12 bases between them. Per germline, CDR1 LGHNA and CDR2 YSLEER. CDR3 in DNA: TGCGCCAGCAGCCAAGATGTGAACAGCCGTGAAGCTTTCTTT. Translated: CASSQDVNSREAFF.

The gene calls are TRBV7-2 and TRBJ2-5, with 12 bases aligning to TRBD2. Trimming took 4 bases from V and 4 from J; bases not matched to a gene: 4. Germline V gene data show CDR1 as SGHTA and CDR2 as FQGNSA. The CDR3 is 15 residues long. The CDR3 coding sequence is TGTGCCAGCAGCTCTCCGACTAGCGGGGGAGAGACCCAGTACTTC. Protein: CASSSPTSGGETQYF.

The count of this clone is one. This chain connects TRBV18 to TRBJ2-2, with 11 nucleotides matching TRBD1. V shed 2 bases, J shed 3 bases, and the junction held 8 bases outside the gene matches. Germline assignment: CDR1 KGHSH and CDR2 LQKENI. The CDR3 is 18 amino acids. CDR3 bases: TGTGCCAGCTCACCAGGACAGGGGGCTTTCCCTGACACCGGGGAGCTGTTTTTT. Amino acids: CASSPGQGAFPDTGELFF.

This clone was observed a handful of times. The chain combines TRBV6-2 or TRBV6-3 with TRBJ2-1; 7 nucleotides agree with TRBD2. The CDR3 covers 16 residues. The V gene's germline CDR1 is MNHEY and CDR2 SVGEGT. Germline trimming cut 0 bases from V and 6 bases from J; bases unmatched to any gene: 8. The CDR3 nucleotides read TGTGCCAGCAGTTACTCCGGGACTACCCTAAGCAATGAGCAGTTCTTC. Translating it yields CASSYSGTTLSNEQFF.

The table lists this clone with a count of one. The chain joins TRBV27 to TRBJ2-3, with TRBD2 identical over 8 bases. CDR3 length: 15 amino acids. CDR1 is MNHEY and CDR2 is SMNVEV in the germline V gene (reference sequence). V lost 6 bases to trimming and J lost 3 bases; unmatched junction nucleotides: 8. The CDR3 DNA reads TGTGCCAGCAGACTGACGGGACTAGTAACAGATACGCAGTATTTT. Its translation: CASRLTGLVTDTQYF.

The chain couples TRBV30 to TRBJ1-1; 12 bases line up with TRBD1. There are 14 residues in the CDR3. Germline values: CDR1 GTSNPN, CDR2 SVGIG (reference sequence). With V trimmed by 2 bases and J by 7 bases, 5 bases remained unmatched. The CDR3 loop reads CAWSRDRGQGEAFF. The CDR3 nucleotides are TGTGCCTGGAGTCGGGACAGGGGGCAAGGTGAAGCTTTCTTT.

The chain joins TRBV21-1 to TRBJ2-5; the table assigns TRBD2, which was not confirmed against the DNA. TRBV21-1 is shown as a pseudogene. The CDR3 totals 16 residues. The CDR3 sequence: CASSKGLAAVGETQYF. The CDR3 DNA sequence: TGTGCCAGCAGCAAAGGACTAGCGGCGGTGGGGGAGACCCAGTACTTC.

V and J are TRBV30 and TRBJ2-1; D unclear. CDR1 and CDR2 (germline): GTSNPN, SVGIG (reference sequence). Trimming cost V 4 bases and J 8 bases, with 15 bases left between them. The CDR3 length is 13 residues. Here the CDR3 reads CAWKGGPTDEQFF. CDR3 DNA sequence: TGTGCCTGGAAGGGCGGTCCTACGGATGAGCAGTTCTTC. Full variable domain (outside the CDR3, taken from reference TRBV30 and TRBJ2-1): SQTIHQWPATLVQPVGSPLSLECTVEGTSNPNLYWYRQAAGRGLQLLFYSVGIGQISSEVPQNLSASRPQDRQFILSSKKLLLSDSGFYLCAWKGGPTDEQFFGPGTRLTVL.

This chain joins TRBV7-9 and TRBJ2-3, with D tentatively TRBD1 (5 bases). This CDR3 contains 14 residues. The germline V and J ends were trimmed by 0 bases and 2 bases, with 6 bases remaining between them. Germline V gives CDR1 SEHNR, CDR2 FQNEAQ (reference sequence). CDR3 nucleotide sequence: TGTGCCAGCAGCTTAGCGGACAACACAGATACGCAGTATTTT. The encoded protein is CASSLADNTDTQYF.

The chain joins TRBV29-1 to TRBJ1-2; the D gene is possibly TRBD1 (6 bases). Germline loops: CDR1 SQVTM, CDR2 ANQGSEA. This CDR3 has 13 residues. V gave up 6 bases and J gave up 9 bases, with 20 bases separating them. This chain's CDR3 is CSVEIGGGRRYTF. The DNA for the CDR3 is TGCAGCGTCGAAATTGGGGGCGGGAGACGCTACACCTTC.